This T cell receptor (beta chain) was documented in a study of CD8 T cells in Susac syndrome. Trimming removed 4 bases at V and 0 bases at J, with 3 bases between. This CDR3 has 13 amino acids. Per germline, CDR1 SNHLY and CDR2 FYNNEI. In blood CD8+ and CD4+ T cells, TCR beta underwent sequencing. With random hexamers, roughly 0.45 to 1 ug RNA was reverse transcribed. The amplification used immunoSEQ multiplex PCR on TCR beta CDR3; it spanned 54 Vbeta and 13 Jbeta. TCRdb called the immunoSEQ multiplex PCR reads again in MiXCR, with one record for every CDR3 protein. The profile covers some 120,000 distinct CDR3 sequences, with around 95% appearing a single time and over 0.2% taken by the ten largest.

The chain combines TRBV2 with TRBJ2-2; no reliable D call. The source is a human donor with Susac syndrome. Sequenced sample: CD8+ T cells from PBMCs. The CDR3 DNA sequence: TGTGCCAGCAGTGGCCCGAACACCGGGGAGCTGTTTTTT. It specifies CASSGPNTGELFF.